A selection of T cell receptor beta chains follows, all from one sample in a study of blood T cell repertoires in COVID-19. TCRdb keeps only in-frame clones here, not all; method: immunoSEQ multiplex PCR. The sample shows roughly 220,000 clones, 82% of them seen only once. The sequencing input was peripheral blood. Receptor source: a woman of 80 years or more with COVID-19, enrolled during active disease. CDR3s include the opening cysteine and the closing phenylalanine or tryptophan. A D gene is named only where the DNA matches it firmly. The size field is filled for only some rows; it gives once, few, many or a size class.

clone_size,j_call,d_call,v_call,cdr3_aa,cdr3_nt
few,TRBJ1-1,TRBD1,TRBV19,CASSLSGTALEAFF,TGTGCCAGTAGTCTCTCCGGGACAGCCCTAGAAGCTTTCTTT
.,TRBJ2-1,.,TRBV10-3,CAISEGGTGGNEQFF,TGTGCCATCAGTGAGGGCGGGACCGGGGGCAATGAGCAGTTCTTC
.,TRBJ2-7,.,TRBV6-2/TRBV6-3,CASSWGVLAYEQYF,TGTGCCAGCAGTTGGGGGGTCCTGGCCTACGAGCAGTACTTC
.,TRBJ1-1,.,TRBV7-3,CASSLKGSTEAFF,TGTGCCAGCAGCTTAAAAGGGAGCACTGAAGCTTTCTTT
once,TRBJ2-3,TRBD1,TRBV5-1,CASSSPTGGRGDTQYF,TGCGCCAGCAGCTCTCCTACAGGGGGACGAGGAGATACGCAGTATTTT
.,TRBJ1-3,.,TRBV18,CASSPTQRDTIYF,TGTGCCAGCTCACCAACACAGCGGGACACCATATATTTT
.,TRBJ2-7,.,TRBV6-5,CASSYRGSWYEQYF,TGTGCCAGCAGTTACCGGGGGTCTTGGTACGAGCAGTACTTC
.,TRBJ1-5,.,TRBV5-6,CASSLYGGTYQPQHF,TGTGCCAGCAGCTTGTACGGCGGGACGTATCAGCCCCAGCATTTT
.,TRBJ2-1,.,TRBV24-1,CATSDFGTSYNEQFF,TGTGCCACCAGTGATTTCGGGACTTCCTACAATGAGCAGTTCTTC
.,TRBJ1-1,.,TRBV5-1,CASSSSTVNTEAFF,TGCGCCAGCAGCTCATCGACAGTGAACACTGAAGCTTTCTTT
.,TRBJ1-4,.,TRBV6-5,CASSYWGPNEKLFF,TGTGCCAGCAGTTACTGGGGGCCGAATGAAAAACTGTTTTTT
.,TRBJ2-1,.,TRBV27,CASSPPGTAERAEQFF,TGTGCCAGCAGTCCCCCCGGGACCGCAGAGCGGGCTGAGCAGTTCTTC
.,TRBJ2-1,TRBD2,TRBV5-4,CASSLERGGVEQFF,TGTGCCAGCAGCTTGGAACGGGGGGGCGTGGAGCAGTTCTTC
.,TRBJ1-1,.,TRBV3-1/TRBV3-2,CASSQTANTEAFF,TGTGCCAGCAGCCAAACAGCGAACACTGAAGCTTTCTTT
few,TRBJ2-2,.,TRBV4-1,CASSQPPGVRNTGELFF,TGCGCCAGCAGCCAGCCCCCCGGGGTCCGGAACACCGGGGAGCTGTTTTTT
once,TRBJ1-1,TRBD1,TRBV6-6,CASSHRGEGTEAFF,TGTGCCAGCAGTCACAGGGGGGAGGGGACTGAAGCTTTCTTT
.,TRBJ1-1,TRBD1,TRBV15,CATSRPGGRTEAFF,TGTGCCACCAGCAGACCAGGGGGCAGGACTGAAGCTTTCTTT
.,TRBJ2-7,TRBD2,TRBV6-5,CASSPTSGREKQYF,TGTGCCAGCAGCCCGACTAGCGGGAGGGAAAAGCAGTACTTC
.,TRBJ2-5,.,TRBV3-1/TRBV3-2,CASSQEEREETQYF,TGTGCCAGCAGCCAAGAAGAGCGGGAAGAGACCCAGTACTTC
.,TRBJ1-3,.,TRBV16,CASSSGGNTIYF,TGTGCCAGCAGCTCAGGTGGAAACACCATATATTTT
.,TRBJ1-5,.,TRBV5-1,CASSLVPLGEGGNQPQHF,TGCGCCAGCAGCTTGGTTCCCCTCGGGGAAGGAGGCAATCAGCCCCAGCATTTT
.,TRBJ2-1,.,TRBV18,CASSPPIVNEQFF,TGTGCCAGCTCACCACCGATAGTCAATGAGCAGTTCTTC
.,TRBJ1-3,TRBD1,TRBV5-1,CASSPQGSGGNTIYF,TGCGCCAGCAGCCCACAGGGGTCGGGTGGAAACACCATATATTTT
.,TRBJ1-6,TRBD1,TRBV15,CATSSRTGRDSPLHF,TGTGCCACCAGCTCTCGGACAGGGAGAGACTCACCCCTCCACTTT
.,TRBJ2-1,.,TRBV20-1,CSARAGVEQFF,TGCAGTGCTAGAGCGGGAGTGGAGCAGTTCTTC
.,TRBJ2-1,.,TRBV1,CTSSQTSGGASSYNEQFF,TGCACCAGCAGCCAGACTAGCGGGGGGGCCAGCTCCTACAATGAGCAGTTCTTC
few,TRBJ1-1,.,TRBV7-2,CASSWAGWLNTEAFF,TGTGCCAGCAGCTGGGCAGGGTGGTTGAACACTGAAGCTTTCTTT
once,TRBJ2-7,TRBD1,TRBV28,CASRPTGGTAYEQYF,TGTGCCAGCAGGCCAACAGGGGGCACGGCCTACGAGCAGTACTTC
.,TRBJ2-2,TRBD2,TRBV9,CASSPRTSVTGELFF,TGTGCCAGCAGCCCCCGGACTAGCGTCACCGGGGAGCTGTTTTTT
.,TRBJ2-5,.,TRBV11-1,CASSLLGGETQYF,TGTGCCAGCAGCTTATTGGGAGGAGAGACCCAGTACTTC
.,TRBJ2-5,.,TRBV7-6,CASSLAGNQETQYF,TGTGCCAGCAGCTTGGCGGGGAACCAAGAGACCCAGTACTTC
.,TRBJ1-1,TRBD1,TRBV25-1,CASSSDRWGNTEAFF,TGTGCCAGCAGTTCGGACAGGTGGGGGAACACTGAAGCTTTCTTT
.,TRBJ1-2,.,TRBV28,CASSRPGESGYGYTF,TGTGCCAGCAGTCGCCCGGGTGAGAGCGGCTATGGCTACACCTTC
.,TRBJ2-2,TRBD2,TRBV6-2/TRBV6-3,CASSRSGINTGELFF,TGTGCCAGCAGCCGGAGCGGGATTAACACCGGGGAGCTGTTTTTT
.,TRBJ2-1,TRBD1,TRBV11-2,CASSRKAGQGKDEQFF,TGTGCCAGCAGCCGTAAGGCGGGACAGGGGAAGGATGAGCAGTTCTTC
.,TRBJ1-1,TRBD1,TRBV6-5,CASRVQQGSAEAFF,TGTGCCAGCAGGGTTCAACAGGGGAGCGCTGAAGCTTTCTTT
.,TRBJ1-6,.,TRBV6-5,CATTRGQPNSPLHF,TGTGCCACCACTCGAGGACAGCCCAATTCACCCCTCCACTTT
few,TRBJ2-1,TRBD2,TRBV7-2,CASSSTSGRAQVEQFF,TGTGCCAGCAGCTCCACTAGCGGGAGGGCCCAAGTTGAGCAGTTCTTC
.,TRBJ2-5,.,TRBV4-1,CASSQGPGMKTQYF,TGCGCCAGCAGCCAAGGGCCGGGGATGAAGACCCAGTACTTC
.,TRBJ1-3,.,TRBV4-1,CASSQYRQLAGNTIYF,TGCGCCAGCAGCCAGTATAGACAGCTCGCTGGAAACACCATATATTTT
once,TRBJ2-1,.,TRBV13,CASSLEGVYNEQFF,TGTGCCAGCAGCTTAGAGGGGGTGTACAATGAGCAGTTCTTC
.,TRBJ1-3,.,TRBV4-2,CASSQDRRVNTIYF,TGTGCCAGCAGCCAAGATAGAAGAGTAAACACCATATATTTT